Shown below are 6 T cell receptor beta chains from a single sample sequenced in a study of blood T cell repertoires in COVID-19. Only in-frame clones appear in the TCRdb table, and some are missing; sequencing was by immunoSEQ multiplex PCR. The table includes approximately 150,000 clones, more than 65% detected once. Sequenced input: PBMCs or T cells enriched from blood (not recorded which). The receptor source for this set is a man in his fifties or sixties who had recovered from COVID-19.

The V call is TRBV3-1 (or the pseudogene TRBV3-2), the J call TRBJ2-7, with TRBD2 matching 7 bases. J was trimmed by 1 base and V by 10 bases; bases with no gene match: 7. Germline V gives CDR1 LGHDT, CDR2 YNNKEL (reference sequence). The CDR3 runs to 13 residues. The CDR3 spells CATSHGGSYEQYF. CDR3 in DNA: TGTGCCACCTCCCACGGGGGGTCCTACGAGCAGTACTTC.

This chain's CDR3 is CASSETGGRNSPLHF. CDR3 DNA: TGTGCCAGCAGTGAAACAGGGGGCCGGAATTCACCCCTCCACTTT. The chain employs TRBV6-1 and TRBJ1-6, with TRBD1 identical over 9 bases. This CDR3 is built from 15 residues. V lost 2 bases, J lost 7 bases, and 3 bases stayed unmatched. Germline V gives CDR1 MNHNS, CDR2 SASEGT.

This chain links TRBV3-1 (or the pseudogene TRBV3-2) with TRBJ1-4; the match to TRBD1 covers 7 bases. V gave up 3 bases and J gave up 3 bases; unmatched junction bases: 10. Germline-derived CDR1 and CDR2 are LGHDT and YNNKEL (reference sequence). CDR3 length: 17 residues. The CDR3 is CASSHPLDRMANEKLFF. In DNA, the CDR3 is TGTGCCAGCAGCCACCCCCTGGACAGGATGGCTAATGAAAAACTGTTTTTT.

This clone was seen only a few times. The V call is TRBV19, the J call TRBJ1-2; D gene ambiguous. This CDR3 contains 12 residues. Trimming shortened V by 8 bases and J by 2 bases, and 9 bases separated the two germline ends. CDR1 and CDR2 (germline): LNHDA, SQIVND (reference sequence). The CDR3 nucleotides read TGTGCCAGTTCCGAGCAAAACTATGGCTACACCTTC. The encoded protein is CASSEQNYGYTF. The variable domain in full, with the rest retrieved from reference TRBV19 and TRBJ1-2, is DGGITQSPKYLFRKEGQNVTLSCEQNLNHDAMYWYRQDPGQGLRLIYYSQIVNDFQKGDIAEGYSVSREKKESFPLTVTSAQKNPTAFYLCASSEQNYGYTFGSGTRLTVV.

The J gene is TRBJ1-2, the V gene TRBV6-4; TRBD1 might be the D (5 bases). CDR3 size: 12 residues. The V end lost 6 bases, the J end lost 5 bases, and 10 bases lay between the germline ends. Germline V gives CDR1 MRHNA, CDR2 SNTAGT. The CDR3 region is CASSEPGYGYTF. DNA for the CDR3: TGTGCCAGCAGCGAACCAGGGTATGGCTACACCTTC.

Here the CDR3 DNA reads TGTGCCAGCAGACCCCCGGGACAGGGATATGGCTACACCTTC. This encodes CASRPPGQGYGYTF. The chain links TRBV6-6 to TRBJ1-2, with TRBD1 matching over 9 bases. V dropped 6 bases and J dropped 5; count of bases not matched to a gene: 7. The CDR3 extends over 14 amino acids. The germline CDR1 and CDR2 sequences are MNHNY and SVGAGI (reference sequence).